This T cell receptor beta chain originates from a study of identical twins. This CDR3 region has 17 residues. Germline CDR1 is DFQATT and CDR2 is SNEGSKA (reference sequence). The trim removed 3 bases at V and 4 bases at J, leaving 13 bases unmatched. This clonotype was seen a handful of times. TCRdb fed the 5' RACE reads into MiXCR, producing one record per CDR3 protein. The repertoire includes more than 400,000 distinct CDR3 sequences, roughly 15% of them detected once, and nearly 0.45% sits in the top ten. These data were likewise used in another study, on yellow fever vaccine responses in identical twins.

The genes are TRBV20-1 and TRBJ2-1; 9 bases map to TRBD2. Sequenced material: CD4+ T cells sorted from blood. The clonotype was recovered from a young woman in good health. Here the CDR3 DNA reads TGCAGTGCTAGGGGAAGCGGTGATAGCGGGGGATACAATGAGCAGTTCTTC. Residues: CSARGSGDSGGYNEQFF.